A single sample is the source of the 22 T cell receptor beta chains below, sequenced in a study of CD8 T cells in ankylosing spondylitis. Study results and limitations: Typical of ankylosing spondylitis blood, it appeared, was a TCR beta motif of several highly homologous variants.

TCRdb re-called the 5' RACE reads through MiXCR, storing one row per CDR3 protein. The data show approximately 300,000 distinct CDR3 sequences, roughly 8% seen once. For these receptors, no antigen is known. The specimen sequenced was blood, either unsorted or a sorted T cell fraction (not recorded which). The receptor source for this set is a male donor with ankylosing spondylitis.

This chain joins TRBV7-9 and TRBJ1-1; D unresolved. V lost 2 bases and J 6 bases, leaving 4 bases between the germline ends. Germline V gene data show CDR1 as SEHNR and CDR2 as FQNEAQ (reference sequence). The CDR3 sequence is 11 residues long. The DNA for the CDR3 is TGTGCCAGCAGCTTATTCCCTGAAGCTTTCTTT. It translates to CASSLFPEAFF.

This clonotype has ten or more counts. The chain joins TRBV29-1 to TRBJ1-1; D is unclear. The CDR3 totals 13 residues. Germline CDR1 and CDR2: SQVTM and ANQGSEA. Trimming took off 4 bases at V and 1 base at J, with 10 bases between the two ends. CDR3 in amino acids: CSVARRQNTEAFF. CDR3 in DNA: TGCAGCGTTGCTCGCAGGCAGAACACTGAAGCTTTCTTT. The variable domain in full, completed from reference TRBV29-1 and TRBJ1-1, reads SAVISQKPSRDICQRGTSLTIQCQVDSQVTMMFWYRQQPGQSLTLIATANQGSEATYESGFVIDKFPISRPNLTFSTLTVSNMSPEDSSIYLCSVARRQNTEAFFGQGTRLTVV.

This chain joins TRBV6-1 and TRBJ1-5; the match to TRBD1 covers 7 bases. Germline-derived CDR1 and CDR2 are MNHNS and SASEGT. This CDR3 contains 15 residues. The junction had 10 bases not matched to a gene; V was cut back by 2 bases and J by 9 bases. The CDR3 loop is CASSEFMGQIAPQHF. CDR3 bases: TGTGCCAGCAGTGAATTTATGGGACAGATTGCGCCCCAGCATTTT.

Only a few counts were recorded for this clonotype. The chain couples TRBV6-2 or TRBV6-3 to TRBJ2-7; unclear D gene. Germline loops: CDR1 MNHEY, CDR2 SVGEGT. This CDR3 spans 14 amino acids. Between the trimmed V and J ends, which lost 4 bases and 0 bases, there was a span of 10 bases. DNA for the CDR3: TGTGCCAGCAGTTCCGGTAAGGGCTCCTACGAGCAGTACTTC. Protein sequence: CASSSGKGSYEQYF.

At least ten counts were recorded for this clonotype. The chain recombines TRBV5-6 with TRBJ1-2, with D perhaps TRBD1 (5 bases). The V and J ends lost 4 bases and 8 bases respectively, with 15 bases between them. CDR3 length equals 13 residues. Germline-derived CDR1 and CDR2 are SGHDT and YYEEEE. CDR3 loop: CASSPRGGSGYTF. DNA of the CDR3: TGTGCCAGCAGCCCCCGGGGCGGGTCGGGCTACACCTTC.

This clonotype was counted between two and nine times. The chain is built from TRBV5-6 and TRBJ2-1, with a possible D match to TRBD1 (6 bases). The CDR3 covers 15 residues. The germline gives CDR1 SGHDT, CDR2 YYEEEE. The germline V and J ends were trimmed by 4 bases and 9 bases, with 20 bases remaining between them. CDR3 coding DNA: TGTGCCAGCAGCACCTCGGGGCGGAGAGGGGGTGAGCAGTTCTTC. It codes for CASSTSGRRGGEQFF.

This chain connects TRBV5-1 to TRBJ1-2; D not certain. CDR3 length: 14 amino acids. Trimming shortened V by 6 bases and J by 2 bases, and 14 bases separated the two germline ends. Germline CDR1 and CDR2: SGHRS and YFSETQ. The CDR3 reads CASNEGTGNYGYTF. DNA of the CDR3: TGCGCCAGCAATGAGGGAACGGGGAACTATGGCTACACCTTC. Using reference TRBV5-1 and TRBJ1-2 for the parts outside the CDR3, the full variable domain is KAGVTQTPRYLIKTRGQQVTLSCSPISGHRSVSWYQQTPGQGLQFLFEYFSETQRNKGNFPGRFSGRQFSNSRSEMNVSTLELGDSALYLCASNEGTGNYGYTFGSGTRLTVV.

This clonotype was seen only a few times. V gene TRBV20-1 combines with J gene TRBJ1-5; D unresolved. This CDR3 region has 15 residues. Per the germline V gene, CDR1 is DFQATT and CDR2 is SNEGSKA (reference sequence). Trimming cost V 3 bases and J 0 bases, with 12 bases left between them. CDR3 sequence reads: CSASQTPYSNQPQHF. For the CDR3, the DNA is TGCAGTGCTAGTCAGACACCTTATAGCAATCAGCCCCAGCATTTT.

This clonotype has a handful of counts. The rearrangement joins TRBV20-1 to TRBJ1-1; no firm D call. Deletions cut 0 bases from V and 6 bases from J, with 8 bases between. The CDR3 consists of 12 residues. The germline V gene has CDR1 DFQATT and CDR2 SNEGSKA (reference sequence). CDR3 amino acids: CSARETAAEAFF. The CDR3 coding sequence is TGCAGTGCTAGAGAGACGGCCGCTGAAGCTTTCTTT.

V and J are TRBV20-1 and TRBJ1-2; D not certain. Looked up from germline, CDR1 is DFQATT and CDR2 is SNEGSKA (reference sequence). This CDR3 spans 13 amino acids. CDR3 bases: TGCAGCCAGATGGAGCCGGGAAGTTATGGCTACACCTTC. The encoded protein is CSQMEPGSYGYTF.

The CDR3 DNA sequence: TGTGCCAGTAGTATCGGGCTAGCGGACAATGAGCAGTTCTTC. Amino acid sequence: CASSIGLADNEQFF. The rearrangement joins TRBV19 to TRBJ2-1, with 7 bases matching TRBD2. CDR1 and CDR2 (germline): LNHDA, SQIVND (reference sequence). This CDR3 contains 14 residues. With V trimmed by 3 bases and J by 5 bases, 4 bases remained unmatched.

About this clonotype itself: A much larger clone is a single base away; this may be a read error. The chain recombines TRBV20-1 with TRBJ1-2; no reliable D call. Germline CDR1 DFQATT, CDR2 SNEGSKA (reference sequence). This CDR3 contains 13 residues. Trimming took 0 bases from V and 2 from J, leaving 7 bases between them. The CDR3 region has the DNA TGCAGTGCTAGAGATGCGGCGAACTATGGCTACACCTTC. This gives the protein CSARDAANYGYTF.

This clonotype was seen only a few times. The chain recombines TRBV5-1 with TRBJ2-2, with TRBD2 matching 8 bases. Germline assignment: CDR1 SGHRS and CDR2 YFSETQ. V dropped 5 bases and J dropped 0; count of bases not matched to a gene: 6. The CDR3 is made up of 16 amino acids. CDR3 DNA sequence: TGCGCCAGCAGTCCCCTAGCGGGTACGAACACCGGGGAGCTGTTTTTT. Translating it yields CASSPLAGTNTGELFF.

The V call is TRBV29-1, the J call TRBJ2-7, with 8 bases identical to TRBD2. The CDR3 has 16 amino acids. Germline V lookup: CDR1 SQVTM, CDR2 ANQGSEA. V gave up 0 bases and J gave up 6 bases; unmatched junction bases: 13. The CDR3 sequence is CSVEDPSAGGWLEQYF. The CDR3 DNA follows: TGCAGCGTTGAAGATCCCTCTGCGGGAGGCTGGCTCGAGCAGTACTTC.

CDR3 nucleotides: TGTGCCAGCAGCCGCGGGACAGGGATTAGCAATCAGCCCCAGCATTTT. This gives the protein CASSRGTGISNQPQHF. This chain connects TRBV6-2 or TRBV6-3 to TRBJ1-5; 9 bases fit TRBD1. Trimming removed 6 bases from V and 0 bases from J; junction bases left unmatched: 6. CDR1 and CDR2 (germline): MNHEY, SVGEGT. This CDR3 is 16 amino acids long.

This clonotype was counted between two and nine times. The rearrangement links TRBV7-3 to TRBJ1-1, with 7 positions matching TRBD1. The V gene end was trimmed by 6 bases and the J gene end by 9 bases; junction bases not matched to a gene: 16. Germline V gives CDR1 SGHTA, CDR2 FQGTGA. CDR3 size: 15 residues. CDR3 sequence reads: CASSPGGGQTIKAFF. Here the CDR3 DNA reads TGTGCCAGCAGTCCCGGGGGGGGACAGACGATTAAAGCTTTCTTT.

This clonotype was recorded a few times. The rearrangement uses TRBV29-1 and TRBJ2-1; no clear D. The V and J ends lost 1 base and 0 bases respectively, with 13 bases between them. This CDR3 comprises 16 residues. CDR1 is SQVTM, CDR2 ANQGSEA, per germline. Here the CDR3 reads CSVEGRAPSSYNEQFF. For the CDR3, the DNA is TGCAGCGTTGAAGGGCGAGCGCCGAGCTCCTACAATGAGCAGTTCTTC.

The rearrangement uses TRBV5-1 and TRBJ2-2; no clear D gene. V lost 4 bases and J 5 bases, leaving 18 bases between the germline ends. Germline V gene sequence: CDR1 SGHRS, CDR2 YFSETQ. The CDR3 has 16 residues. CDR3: CASSHDGLGLTGELFF. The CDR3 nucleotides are TGCGCCAGCAGCCACGACGGGCTAGGCTTAACCGGGGAGCTGTTTTTT.

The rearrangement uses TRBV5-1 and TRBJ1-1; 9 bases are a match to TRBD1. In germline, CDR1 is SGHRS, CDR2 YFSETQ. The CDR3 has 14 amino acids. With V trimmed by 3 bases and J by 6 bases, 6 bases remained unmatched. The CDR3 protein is CASSYNRGPAEAFF. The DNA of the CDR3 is TGCGCCAGCAGCTACAACAGGGGGCCCGCTGAAGCTTTCTTT.

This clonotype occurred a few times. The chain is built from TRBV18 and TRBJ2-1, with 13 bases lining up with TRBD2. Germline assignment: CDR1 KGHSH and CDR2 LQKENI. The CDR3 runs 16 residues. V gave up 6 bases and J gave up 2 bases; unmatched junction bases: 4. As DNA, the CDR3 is TGTGCCAGCTCGTCCGGACTAGCGGGAGCCTACAATGAGCAGTTCTTC. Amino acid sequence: CASSSGLAGAYNEQFF.

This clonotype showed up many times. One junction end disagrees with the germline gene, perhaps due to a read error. The CDR3 reads CASSLGTRDTGELFF. The CDR3 region has the DNA TGTGCTAGCAGCTTGGGGACTAGGGACACCGGGGAGCTGTTTTTT. This sequence joins TRBV7-7 and TRBJ2-2, with 8 bases matching TRBD2. Germline V lookup: CDR1 SSHAT, CDR2 FNYEAQ (reference sequence). The CDR3 spans 15 residues.

CDR3 amino acids: CASSLDRATGELFF. For the CDR3, the DNA is TGTGCCAGCAGCTTGGACAGGGCCACCGGGGAGCTGTTTTTT. The rearrangement uses TRBV7-3 and TRBJ2-2; 8 bases are shared with TRBD1. With V trimmed by 3 bases and J by 4 bases, 1 base remained unmatched. CDR1 SGHTA and CDR2 FQGTGA come from the germline V gene. The CDR3 loop spans 14 amino acids.